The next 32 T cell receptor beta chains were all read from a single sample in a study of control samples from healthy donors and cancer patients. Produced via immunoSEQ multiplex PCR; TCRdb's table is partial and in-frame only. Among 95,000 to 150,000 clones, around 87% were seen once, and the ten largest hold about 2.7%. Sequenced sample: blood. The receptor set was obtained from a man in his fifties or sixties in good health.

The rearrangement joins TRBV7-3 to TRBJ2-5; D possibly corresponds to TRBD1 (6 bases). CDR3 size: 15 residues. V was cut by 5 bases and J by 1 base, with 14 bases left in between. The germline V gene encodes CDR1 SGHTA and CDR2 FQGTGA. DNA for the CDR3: TGTGCCAGCAGCCTGTCGGGGACACCCCAAGAGACCCAGTACTTC. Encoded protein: CASSLSGTPQETQYF.

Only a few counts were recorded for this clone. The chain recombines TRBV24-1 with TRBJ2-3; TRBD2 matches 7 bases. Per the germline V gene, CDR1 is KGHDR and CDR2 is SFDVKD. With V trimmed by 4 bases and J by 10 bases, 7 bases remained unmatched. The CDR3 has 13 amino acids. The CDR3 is CATSEHLADAQYF. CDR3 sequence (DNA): TGTGCCACCAGTGAGCACCTAGCGGACGCGCAGTATTTT.

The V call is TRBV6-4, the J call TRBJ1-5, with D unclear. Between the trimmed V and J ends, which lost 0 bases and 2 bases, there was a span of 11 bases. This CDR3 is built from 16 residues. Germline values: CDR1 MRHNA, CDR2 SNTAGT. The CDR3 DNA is TGTGCCAGCAGTGACTCTGTGGGCCGGGGCAATCAGCCCCAGCATTTT. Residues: CASSDSVGRGNQPQHF.

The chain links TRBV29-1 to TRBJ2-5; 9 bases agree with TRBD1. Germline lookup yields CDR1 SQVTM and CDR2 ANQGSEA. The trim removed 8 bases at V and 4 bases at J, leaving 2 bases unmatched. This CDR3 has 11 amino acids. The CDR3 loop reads CSPGQGETQYF. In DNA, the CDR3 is TGCAGCCCGGGACAGGGAGAGACCCAGTACTTC. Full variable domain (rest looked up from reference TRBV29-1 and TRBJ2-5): SAVISQKPSRDICQRGTSLTIQCQVDSQVTMMFWYRQQPGQSLTLIATANQGSEATYESGFVIDKFPISRPNLTFSTLTVSNMSPEDSSIYLCSPGQGETQYFGPGTRLLVL.

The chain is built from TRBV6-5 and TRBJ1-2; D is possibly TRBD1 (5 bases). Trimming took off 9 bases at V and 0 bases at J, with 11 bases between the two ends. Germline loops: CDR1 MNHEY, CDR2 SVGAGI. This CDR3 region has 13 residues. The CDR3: CASGTGSNYGYTF. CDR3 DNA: TGTGCCAGTGGGACGGGCTCTAACTATGGCTACACCTTC.

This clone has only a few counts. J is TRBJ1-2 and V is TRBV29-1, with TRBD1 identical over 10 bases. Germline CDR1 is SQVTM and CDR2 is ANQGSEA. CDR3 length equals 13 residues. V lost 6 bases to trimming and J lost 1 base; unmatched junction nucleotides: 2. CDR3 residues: CSVRTGGNYGYTF. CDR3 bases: TGCAGCGTGCGGACAGGGGGTAACTATGGCTACACCTTC.

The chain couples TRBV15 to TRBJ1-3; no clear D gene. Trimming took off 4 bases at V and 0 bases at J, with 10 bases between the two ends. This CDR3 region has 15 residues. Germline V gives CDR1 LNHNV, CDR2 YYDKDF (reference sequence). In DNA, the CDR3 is TGTGCCACCAGCAAAGACTGGAGCTCTGGAAACACCATATATTTT. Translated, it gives CATSKDWSSGNTIYF.

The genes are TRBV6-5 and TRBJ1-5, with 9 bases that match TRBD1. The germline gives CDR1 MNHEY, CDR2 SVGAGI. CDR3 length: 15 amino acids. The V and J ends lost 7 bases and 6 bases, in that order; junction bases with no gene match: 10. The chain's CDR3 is CASNVQGAGFQPQHF. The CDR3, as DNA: TGTGCCAGCAACGTACAGGGGGCAGGATTTCAGCCCCAGCATTTT.

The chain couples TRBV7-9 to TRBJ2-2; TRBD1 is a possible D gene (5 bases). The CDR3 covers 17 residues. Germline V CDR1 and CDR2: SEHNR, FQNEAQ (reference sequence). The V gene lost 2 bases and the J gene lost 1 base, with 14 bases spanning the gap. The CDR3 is CASSLSTDRWNTGELFF. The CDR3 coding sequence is TGTGCCAGCAGCTTATCCACCGACAGATGGAACACCGGGGAGCTGTTTTTT.

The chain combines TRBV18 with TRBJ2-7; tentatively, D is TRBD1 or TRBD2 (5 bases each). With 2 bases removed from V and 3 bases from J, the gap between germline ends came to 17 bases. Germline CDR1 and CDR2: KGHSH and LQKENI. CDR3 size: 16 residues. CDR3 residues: CASSPYRGPDSYEQYF. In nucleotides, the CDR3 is TGTGCCAGCTCACCATACCGCGGGCCCGACAGCTACGAGCAGTACTTC. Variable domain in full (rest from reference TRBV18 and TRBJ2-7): NAGVMQNPRHLVRRRGQEARLRCSPMKGHSHVYWYRQLPEEGLKFMVYLQKENIIDESGMPKERFSAEFPKEGPSILRIQQVVRGDSAAYFCASSPYRGPDSYEQYFGPGTRLTVT.

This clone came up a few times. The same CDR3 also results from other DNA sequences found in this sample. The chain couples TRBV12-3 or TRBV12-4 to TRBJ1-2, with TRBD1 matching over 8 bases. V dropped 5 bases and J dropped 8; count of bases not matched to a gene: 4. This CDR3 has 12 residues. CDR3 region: CASSPGTGGYTF. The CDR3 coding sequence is TGTGCCAGCAGTCCCGGGACAGGCGGCTACACCTTC.

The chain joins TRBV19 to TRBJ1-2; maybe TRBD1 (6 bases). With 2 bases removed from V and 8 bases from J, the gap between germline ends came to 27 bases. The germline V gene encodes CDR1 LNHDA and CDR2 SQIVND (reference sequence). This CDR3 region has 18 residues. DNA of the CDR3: TGTGCCAGTAGTATATACGCAGGGGCCACGCCCGGAAAAGAGGGCTACACCTTC. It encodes CASSIYAGATPGKEGYTF.

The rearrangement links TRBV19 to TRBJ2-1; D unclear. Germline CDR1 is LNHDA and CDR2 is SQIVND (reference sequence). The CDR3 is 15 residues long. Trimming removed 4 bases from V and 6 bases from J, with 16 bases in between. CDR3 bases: TGTGCCAGTAGTAAGTTCAGCCAGGTGTCCAATGAGCAGTTCTTC. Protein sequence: CASSKFSQVSNEQFF.

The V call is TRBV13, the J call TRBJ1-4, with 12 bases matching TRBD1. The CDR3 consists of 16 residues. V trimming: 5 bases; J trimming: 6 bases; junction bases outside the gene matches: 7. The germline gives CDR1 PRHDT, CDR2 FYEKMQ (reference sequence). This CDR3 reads CASSIGTGGAYEKLFF. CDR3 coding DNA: TGTGCCAGCAGCATTGGGACAGGGGGCGCTTATGAAAAACTGTTTTTT.

The CDR3 spells CASSLGGTGSTDTQYF. CDR3 coding DNA: TGTGCCAGCAGCTTAGGCGGGACAGGCTCCACAGATACGCAGTATTTT. This sequence joins TRBV7-2 and TRBJ2-3; TRBD1 agrees at 8 bases. V lost 1 base, J lost 2 bases, and 5 bases stayed unmatched. Germline CDR1 reads SGHTA; CDR2 reads FQGNSA. CDR3 length: 16 amino acids.

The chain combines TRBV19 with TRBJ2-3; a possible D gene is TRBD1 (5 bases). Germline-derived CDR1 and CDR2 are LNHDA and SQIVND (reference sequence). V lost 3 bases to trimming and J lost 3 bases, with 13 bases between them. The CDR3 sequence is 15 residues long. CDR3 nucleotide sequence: TGTGCCAGTAGTATGACAGAGCTGAGGACAGATACGCAGTATTTT. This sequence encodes CASSMTELRTDTQYF.

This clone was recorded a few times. The CDR3 here is CASSETAGSSPLHF. The CDR3 nucleotides read TGCGCCAGCAGTGAGACTGCTGGCTCTTCACCCCTCCACTTT. The J gene is TRBJ1-6, the V gene TRBV10-2; D gene uncertain. V was cut by 2 bases and J by 9 bases, with 11 bases left in between. Germline assignment: CDR1 WSHSY and CDR2 SAAADI. CDR3 length: 14 amino acids.

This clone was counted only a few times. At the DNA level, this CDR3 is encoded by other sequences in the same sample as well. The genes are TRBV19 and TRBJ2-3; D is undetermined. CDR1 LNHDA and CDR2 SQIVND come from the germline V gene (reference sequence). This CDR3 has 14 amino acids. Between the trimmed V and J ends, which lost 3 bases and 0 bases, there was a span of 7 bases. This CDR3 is CASSMTASTDTQYF. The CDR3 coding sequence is TGTGCCAGTAGTATGACGGCTAGCACAGATACGCAGTATTTT.

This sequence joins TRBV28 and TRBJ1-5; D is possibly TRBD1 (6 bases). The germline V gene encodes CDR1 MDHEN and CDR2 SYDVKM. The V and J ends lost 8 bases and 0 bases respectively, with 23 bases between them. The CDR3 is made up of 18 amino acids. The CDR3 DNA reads TGTGCCAGCTGGAGGAATAGGTGGGGGGACAATAGCAATCAGCCCCAGCATTTT. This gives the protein CASWRNRWGDNSNQPQHF.

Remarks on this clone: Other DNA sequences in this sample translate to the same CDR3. In DNA, the CDR3 is TGCGCCAGCAGCTTGGAAGGGTATGGCTACACCTTC. As protein: CASSLEGYGYTF. This chain uses TRBV5-1 with TRBJ1-2; D uncertain. Trimming left V 0 bases short and J 5 bases short, with 5 bases between. The CDR3 covers 12 residues. Germline-derived CDR1 and CDR2 are SGHRS and YFSETQ.

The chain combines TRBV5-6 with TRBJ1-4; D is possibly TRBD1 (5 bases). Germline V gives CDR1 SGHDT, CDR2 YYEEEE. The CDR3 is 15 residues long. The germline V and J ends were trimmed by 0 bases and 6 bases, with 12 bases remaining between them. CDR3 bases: TGTGCCAGCAGCTTGGTTTCAGGGCCTTATGAAAAACTGTTTTTT. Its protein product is CASSLVSGPYEKLFF.

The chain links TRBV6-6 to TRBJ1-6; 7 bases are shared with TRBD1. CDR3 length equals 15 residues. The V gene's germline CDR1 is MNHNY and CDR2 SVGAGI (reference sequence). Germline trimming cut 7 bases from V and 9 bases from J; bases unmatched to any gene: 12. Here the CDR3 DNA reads TGTGCCAGCACCTTACCGACAGGGATGATTTCACCCCTCCACTTT. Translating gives CASTLPTGMISPLHF.

CDR3: CASSIVPDSYNEQFF. CDR3 DNA sequence: TGTGCCAGTAGTATAGTGCCGGACTCCTACAATGAGCAGTTCTTC. V usage is TRBV19 and J usage is TRBJ2-1; no definite D call. Germline lookup yields CDR1 LNHDA and CDR2 SQIVND (reference sequence). V lost 1 base and J lost 0, with 7 bases in between. The CDR3 runs to 15 residues. Full variable domain (remainder filled in from reference TRBV19 and TRBJ2-1): DGGITQSPKYLFRKEGQNVTLSCEQNLNHDAMYWYRQDPGQGLRLIYYSQIVNDFQKGDIAEGYSVSREKKESFPLTVTSAQKNPTAFYLCASSIVPDSYNEQFFGPGTRLTVL.

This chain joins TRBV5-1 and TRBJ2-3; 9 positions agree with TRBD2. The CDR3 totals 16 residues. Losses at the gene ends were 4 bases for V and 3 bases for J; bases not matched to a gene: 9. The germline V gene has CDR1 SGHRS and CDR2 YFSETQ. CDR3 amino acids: CASSALLAGKTDTQYF. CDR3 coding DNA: TGCGCCAGCAGCGCTTTGCTAGCGGGGAAAACAGATACGCAGTATTTT.

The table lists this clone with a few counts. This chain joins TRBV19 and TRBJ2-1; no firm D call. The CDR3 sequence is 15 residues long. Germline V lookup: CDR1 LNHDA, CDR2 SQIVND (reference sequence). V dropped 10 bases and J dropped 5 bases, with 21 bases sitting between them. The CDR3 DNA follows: TGTGCCACCAAAACTCATGGCAACACAGACAATGAGCAGTTCTTC. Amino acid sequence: CATKTHGNTDNEQFF.

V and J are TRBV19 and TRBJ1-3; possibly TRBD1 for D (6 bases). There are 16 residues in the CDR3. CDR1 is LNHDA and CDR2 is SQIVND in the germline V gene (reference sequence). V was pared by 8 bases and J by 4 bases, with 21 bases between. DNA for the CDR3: TGTGCCAGTCAGGTTCAGGGGATTCGTAGCGGAAACACCATATATTTT. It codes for CASQVQGIRSGNTIYF. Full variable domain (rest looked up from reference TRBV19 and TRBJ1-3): DGGITQSPKYLFRKEGQNVTLSCEQNLNHDAMYWYRQDPGQGLRLIYYSQIVNDFQKGDIAEGYSVSREKKESFPLTVTSAQKNPTAFYLCASQVQGIRSGNTIYFGEGSWLTVV.

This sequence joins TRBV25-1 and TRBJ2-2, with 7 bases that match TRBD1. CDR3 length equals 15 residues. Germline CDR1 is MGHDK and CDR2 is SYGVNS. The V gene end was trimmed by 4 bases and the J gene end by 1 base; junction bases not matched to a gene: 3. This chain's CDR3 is CASSGQGGNTGELFF. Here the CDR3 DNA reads TGTGCCAGCAGTGGACAGGGTGGGAACACCGGGGAGCTGTTTTTT. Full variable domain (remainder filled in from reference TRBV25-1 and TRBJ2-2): EADIYQTPRYLVIGTGKKITLECSQTMGHDKMYWYQQDPGMELHLIHYSYGVNSTEKGDLSSESTVSRIRTEHFPLTLESARPSHTSQYLCASSGQGGNTGELFFGEGSRLTVL.

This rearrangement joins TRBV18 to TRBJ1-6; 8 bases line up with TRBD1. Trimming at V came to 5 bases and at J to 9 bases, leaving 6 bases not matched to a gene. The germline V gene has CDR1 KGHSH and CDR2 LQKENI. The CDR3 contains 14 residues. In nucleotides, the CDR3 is TGTGCCAGCTCATCCAACAGGGGGACTTCACCCCTCCACTTT. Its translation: CASSSNRGTSPLHF.

The CDR3 coding sequence is TGCGCCAGCAGCCTGAGGGCGGGGGGCACTGGGGCCAACGTCCTGACTTTC. Translated: CASSLRAGGTGANVLTF. The chain links TRBV4-3 to TRBJ2-6; 8 nucleotides align to TRBD2. This CDR3 is built from 17 residues. Unmatched junction bases numbered 7, after V lost 4 bases and J lost 2 bases. Germline assignment: CDR1 LGHNA and CDR2 YSLEER.

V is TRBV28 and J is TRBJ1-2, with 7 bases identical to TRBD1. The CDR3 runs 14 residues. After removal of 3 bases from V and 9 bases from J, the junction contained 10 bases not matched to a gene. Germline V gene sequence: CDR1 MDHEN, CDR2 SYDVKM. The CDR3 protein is CASSLGQTRESYTF. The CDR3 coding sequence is TGTGCCAGCAGTTTGGGACAGACTCGGGAGAGCTACACCTTC.

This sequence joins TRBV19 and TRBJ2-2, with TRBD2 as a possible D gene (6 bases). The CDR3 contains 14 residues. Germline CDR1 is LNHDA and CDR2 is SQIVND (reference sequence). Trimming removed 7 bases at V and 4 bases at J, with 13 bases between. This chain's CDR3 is CASKEGSGTGELFF. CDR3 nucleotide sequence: TGTGCCAGTAAGGAGGGGTCGGGCACCGGGGAGCTGTTTTTT. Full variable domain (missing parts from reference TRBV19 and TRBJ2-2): DGGITQSPKYLFRKEGQNVTLSCEQNLNHDAMYWYRQDPGQGLRLIYYSQIVNDFQKGDIAEGYSVSREKKESFPLTVTSAQKNPTAFYLCASKEGSGTGELFFGEGSRLTVL.

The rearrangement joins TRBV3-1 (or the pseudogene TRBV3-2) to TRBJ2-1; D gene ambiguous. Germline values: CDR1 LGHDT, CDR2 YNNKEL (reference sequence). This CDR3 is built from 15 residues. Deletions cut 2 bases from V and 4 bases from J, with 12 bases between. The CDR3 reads CASSQSSWSYNEQFF. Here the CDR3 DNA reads TGTGCCAGCAGCCAAAGTAGTTGGAGTTACAATGAGCAGTTCTTC.